The entry below gives a single TCR beta chain sequence along with its context. This record comes from a study of blood T cell repertoires in COVID-19. Across the whole study: The cDNA or gDNA used as material had been derived from T cells, B-cell-depleted T cells, or PBMCs.

Generated by immunoSEQ multiplex PCR, the TCRdb table keeps only in-frame clones and is missing some. This sample carries approximately 230,000 clones, 86% of them seen once, and the ten largest clones take about 2.2%. In germline, CDR1 is MNHNS, CDR2 SASEGT. The CDR3 is 16 amino acids. V was pared by 2 bases and J by 0 bases, with 13 bases between. What was sequenced was peripheral blood. This chain links TRBV6-1 with TRBJ1-1, with D uncertain. This TCR was sampled from a man between 25 and 39 years old who had recovered from COVID-19. CDR3 in amino acids: CASSEPVFKLNTEAFF. The CDR3 DNA reads as TGTGCCAGCAGTGAACCTGTGTTCAAGCTGAACACTGAAGCTTTCTTT.